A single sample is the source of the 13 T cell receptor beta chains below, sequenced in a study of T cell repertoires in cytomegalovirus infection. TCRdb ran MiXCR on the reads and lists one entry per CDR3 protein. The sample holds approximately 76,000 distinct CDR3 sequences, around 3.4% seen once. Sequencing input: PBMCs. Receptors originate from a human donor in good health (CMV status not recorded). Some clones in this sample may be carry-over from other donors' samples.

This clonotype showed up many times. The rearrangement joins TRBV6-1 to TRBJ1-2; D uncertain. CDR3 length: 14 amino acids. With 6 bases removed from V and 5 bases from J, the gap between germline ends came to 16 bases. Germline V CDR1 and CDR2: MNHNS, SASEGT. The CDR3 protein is CASRNPPRAYGYTF. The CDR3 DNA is TGTGCCAGCAGAAACCCACCCCGGGCGTATGGCTACACCTTC.

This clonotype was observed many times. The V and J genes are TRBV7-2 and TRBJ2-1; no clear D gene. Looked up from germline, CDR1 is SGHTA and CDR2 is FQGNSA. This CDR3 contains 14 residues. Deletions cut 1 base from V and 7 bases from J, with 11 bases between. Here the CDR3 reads CASSLGGSRNEQFF. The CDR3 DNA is TGTGCCAGCAGCTTAGGGGGATCAAGAAATGAGCAGTTCTTC.

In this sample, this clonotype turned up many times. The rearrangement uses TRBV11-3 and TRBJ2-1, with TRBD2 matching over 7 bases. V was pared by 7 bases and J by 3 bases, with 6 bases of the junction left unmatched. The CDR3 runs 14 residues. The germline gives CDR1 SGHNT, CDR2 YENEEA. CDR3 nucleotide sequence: TGTGCCAGCATGGAGGGCGGGGGCTACAATGAGCAGTTCTTC. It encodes CASMEGGGYNEQFF.

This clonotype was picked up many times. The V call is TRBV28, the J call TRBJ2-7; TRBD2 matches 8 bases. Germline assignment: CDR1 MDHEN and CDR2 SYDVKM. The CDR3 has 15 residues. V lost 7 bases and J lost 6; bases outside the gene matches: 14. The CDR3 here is CASTKPGGTLREQYF. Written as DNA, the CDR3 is TGTGCCAGCACCAAGCCGGGGGGGACCCTCCGCGAGCAGTACTTC. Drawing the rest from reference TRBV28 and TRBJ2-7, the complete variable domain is DVKVTQSSRYLVKRTGEKVFLECVQDMDHENMFWYRQDPGLGLRLIYFSYDVKMKEKGDIPEGYSVSREKKERFSLILESASTNQTSMYLCASTKPGGTLREQYFGPGTRLTVT.

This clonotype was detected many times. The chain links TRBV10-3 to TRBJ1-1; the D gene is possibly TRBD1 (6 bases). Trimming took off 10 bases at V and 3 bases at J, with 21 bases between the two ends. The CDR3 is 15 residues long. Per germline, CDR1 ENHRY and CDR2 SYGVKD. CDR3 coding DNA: TGTGCCACCACAACAGCCAAGGCAGGGGACACTGAAGCTTTCTTT. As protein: CATTTAKAGDTEAFF.

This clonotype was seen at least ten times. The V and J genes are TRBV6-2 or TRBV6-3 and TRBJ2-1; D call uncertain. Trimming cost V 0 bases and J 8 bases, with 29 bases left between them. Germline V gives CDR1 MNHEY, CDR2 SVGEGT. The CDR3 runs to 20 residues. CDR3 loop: CASSYSIRSWTASSTDEQFF. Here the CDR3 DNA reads TGTGCCAGCAGTTACTCGATAAGAAGTTGGACCGCAAGTTCCACGGATGAGCAGTTCTTC.

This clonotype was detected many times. This CDR3 reads CASSPPGGVQDYGYTF. The CDR3 nucleotides are TGCGCCAGCAGCCCCCCGGGAGGGGTCCAAGACTATGGCTACACCTTC. J is TRBJ1-2 and V is TRBV4-1; possible D gene TRBD1, 5 bases. Germline CDR1 MGHRA, CDR2 YSYEKL. V was cut by 4 bases and J by 3 bases, with 18 bases left in between. CDR3 size: 16 residues.

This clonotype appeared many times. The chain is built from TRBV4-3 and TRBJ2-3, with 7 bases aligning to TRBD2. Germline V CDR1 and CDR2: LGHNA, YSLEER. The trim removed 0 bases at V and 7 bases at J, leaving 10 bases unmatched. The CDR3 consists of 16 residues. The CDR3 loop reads CASSQDLGGTLNTQYF. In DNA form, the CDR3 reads TGCGCCAGCAGCCAAGATTTGGGGGGGACCCTTAATACGCAGTATTTT.

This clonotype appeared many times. This CDR3 reads CASSTWTGDGYTF. In nucleotides, the CDR3 is TGTGCCAGTAGTACCTGGACAGGGGATGGCTACACCTTC. The rearrangement joins TRBV19 to TRBJ1-2, with 9 bases identical to TRBD1. V lost 4 bases, J lost 6 bases, and 3 bases stayed unmatched. The germline gives CDR1 LNHDA, CDR2 SQIVND (reference sequence). CDR3 size: 13 residues. Variable domain in full (rest from reference TRBV19 and TRBJ1-2): DGGITQSPKYLFRKEGQNVTLSCEQNLNHDAMYWYRQDPGQGLRLIYYSQIVNDFQKGDIAEGYSVSREKKESFPLTVTSAQKNPTAFYLCASSTWTGDGYTFGSGTRLTVV.

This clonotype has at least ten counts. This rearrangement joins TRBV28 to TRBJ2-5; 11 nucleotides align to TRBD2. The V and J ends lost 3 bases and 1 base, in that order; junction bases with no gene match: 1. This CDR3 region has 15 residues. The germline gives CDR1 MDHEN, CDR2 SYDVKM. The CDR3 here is CASSFLAGGQETQYF. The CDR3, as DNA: TGTGCCAGCAGTTTCCTAGCGGGGGGCCAAGAGACCCAGTACTTC. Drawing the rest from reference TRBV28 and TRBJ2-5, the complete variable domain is DVKVTQSSRYLVKRTGEKVFLECVQDMDHENMFWYRQDPGLGLRLIYFSYDVKMKEKGDIPEGYSVSREKKERFSLILESASTNQTSMYLCASSFLAGGQETQYFGPGTRLLVL.

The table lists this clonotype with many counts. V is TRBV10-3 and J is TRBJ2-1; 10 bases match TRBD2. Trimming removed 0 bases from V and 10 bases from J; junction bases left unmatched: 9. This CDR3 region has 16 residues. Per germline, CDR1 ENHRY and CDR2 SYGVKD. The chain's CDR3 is CAISESGAGGVGEQFF. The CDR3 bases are TGTGCCATCAGTGAGTCCGGAGCGGGGGGGGTAGGGGAGCAGTTCTTC.

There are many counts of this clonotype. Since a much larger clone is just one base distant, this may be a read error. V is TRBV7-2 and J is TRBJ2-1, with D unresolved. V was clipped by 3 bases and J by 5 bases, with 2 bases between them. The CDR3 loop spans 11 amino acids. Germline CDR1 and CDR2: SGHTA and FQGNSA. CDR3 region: CASSFDNEQFF. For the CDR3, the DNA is TGTGCCAGCAGCTTTGACAATGAGCAGTTCTTC.

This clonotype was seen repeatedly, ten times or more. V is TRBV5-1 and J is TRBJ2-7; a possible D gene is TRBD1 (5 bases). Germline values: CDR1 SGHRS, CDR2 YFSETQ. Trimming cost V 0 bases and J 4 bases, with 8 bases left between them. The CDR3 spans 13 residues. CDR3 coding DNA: TGCGCCAGCAGCTTGGGACAGATTTACGAGCAGTACTTC. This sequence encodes CASSLGQIYEQYF.